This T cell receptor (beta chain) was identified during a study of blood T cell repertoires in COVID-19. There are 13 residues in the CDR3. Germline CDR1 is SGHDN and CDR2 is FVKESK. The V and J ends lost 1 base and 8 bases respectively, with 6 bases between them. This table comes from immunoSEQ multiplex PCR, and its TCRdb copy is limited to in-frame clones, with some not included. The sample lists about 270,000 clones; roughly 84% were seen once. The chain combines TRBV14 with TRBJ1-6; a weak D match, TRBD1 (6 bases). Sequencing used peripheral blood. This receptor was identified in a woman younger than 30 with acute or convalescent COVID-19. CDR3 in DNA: TGTGCCAGCAGCCAAGCAGGGGATTCACCCCTCCACTTT. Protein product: CASSQAGDSPLHF.